The clone carrying this TCR beta chain came up once. Between the trimmed V and J ends, which lost 8 bases and 2 bases, there was a span of 9 bases. The CDR3 extends over 12 amino acids. The sample comes from a study of blood T cell repertoires in COVID-19. Libraries were prepared by immunoSEQ multiplex PCR; TCRdb keeps only in-frame clonotypes and omits some of them. The table records some 40,000 clones, approximately 92% of them present only once. This TCR came from a woman at least 80 years old with acute or convalescent COVID-19. The sequencing input was peripheral blood. V and J are TRBV12-3 or TRBV12-4 and TRBJ1-1; tentative D call: TRBD1 (5 bases). The CDR3 region is CASGRVNTEAFF. In DNA form, the CDR3 reads TGTGCCAGCGGCAGGGTCAACACTGAAGCTTTCTTT.